This is a list of T cell receptor beta chains from one sample in a study of graft-versus-host responses after intestinal transplantation. These receptors have no known antigen. Sequencing was performed with immunoSEQ multiplex PCR; in TCRdb, only in-frame clones are kept and a portion is missing. The data hold tens of thousands of clones, with nearly 90% observed a single time. Material: unstimulated CD8+ T cells sorted from spleen or lymph node cells, obtained before transplant. Every receptor here comes from a human donor who was the organ donor for an intestinal transplant. Each CDR3 is given with its conserved first and last residue. Each record gives: clone size, V gene, J gene, CDR3 protein. Clone size is stated in some rows and not others, as once, few, many or a class when expanded.

clone_size: -
v_call: TRBV18
j_call: TRBJ1-5
cdr3_aa: CASSPWDRDIAQPQHF

clone_size: -
v_call: TRBV5-1
j_call: TRBJ1-2
cdr3_aa: CASSLPGQDYGYTF

clone_size: -
v_call: TRBV13
j_call: TRBJ1-2
cdr3_aa: CASSHLGQGGGYTF

clone_size: -
v_call: TRBV9
j_call: TRBJ1-2
cdr3_aa: CASSGTGATNYGYTF

clone_size: few
v_call: TRBV14
j_call: TRBJ2-3
cdr3_aa: CASSLPWGQGRTDTQYF

clone_size: -
v_call: TRBV4-1
j_call: TRBJ1-4
cdr3_aa: CASSQAQGRRKLFF

clone_size: -
v_call: TRBV5-6
j_call: TRBJ2-5
cdr3_aa: CASSPGQVLWTQYF

clone_size: -
v_call: TRBV7-6
j_call: TRBJ1-4
cdr3_aa: CASSLTGGNEKLFF

clone_size: -
v_call: TRBV28
j_call: TRBJ2-2
cdr3_aa: CASTLKLDRDTGELFF

clone_size: -
v_call: TRBV19
j_call: TRBJ1-6
cdr3_aa: CASTGTGLNSPLHF

clone_size: once
v_call: TRBV6-1
j_call: TRBJ1-4
cdr3_aa: CASSEGTGTNEKLFF

clone_size: -
v_call: TRBV4-2
j_call: TRBJ2-1
cdr3_aa: CASSQDTSGGYNEQFF

clone_size: -
v_call: TRBV27
j_call: TRBJ1-1
cdr3_aa: CASSAQQGVSTEAFF

clone_size: -
v_call: TRBV15
j_call: TRBJ2-3
cdr3_aa: CATSRAGLLSTDTQYF

clone_size: -
v_call: TRBV4-2
j_call: TRBJ1-1
cdr3_aa: CASSPGSQGNTEAFF

clone_size: -
v_call: TRBV6-1
j_call: TRBJ1-1
cdr3_aa: CASSAPGGVLNTEAFF

clone_size: -
v_call: TRBV5-4
j_call: TRBJ2-6
cdr3_aa: CASSLTETGANVLTF

clone_size: few
v_call: TRBV7-9
j_call: TRBJ2-2
cdr3_aa: CASSPGGLGGELFF

clone_size: once
v_call: TRBV2
j_call: TRBJ2-1
cdr3_aa: CATPSVRGAYNEQFF

clone_size: -
v_call: TRBV9
j_call: TRBJ1-1
cdr3_aa: CASSAGGQGGTEAFF

clone_size: -
v_call: TRBV6-5
j_call: TRBJ2-2
cdr3_aa: CASSAGTPNTGELFF

clone_size: -
v_call: TRBV27
j_call: TRBJ1-2
cdr3_aa: CASSPQRDRGVWGYTF

clone_size: -
v_call: TRBV15
j_call: TRBJ2-1
cdr3_aa: CATSGTNSQFF

clone_size: -
v_call: TRBV9
j_call: TRBJ2-1
cdr3_aa: CASKAGAYNEQFF

clone_size: -
v_call: TRBV6-5
j_call: TRBJ1-4
cdr3_aa: CASSSGGGNEKLFF

clone_size: -
v_call: TRBV27
j_call: TRBJ1-2
cdr3_aa: CASSLDLGTGSGYTF

clone_size: -
v_call: TRBV4-1
j_call: TRBJ1-5
cdr3_aa: CASSQGMGQFLNNQLQHF

clone_size: -
v_call: TRBV5-1
j_call: TRBJ1-1
cdr3_aa: CASSSGTGGDEAFF

clone_size: -
v_call: TRBV4-1
j_call: TRBJ2-3
cdr3_aa: CASSQEAGGVGGQYF

clone_size: -
v_call: TRBV6-1
j_call: TRBJ2-1
cdr3_aa: CASSLPGYNEQFF

clone_size: -
v_call: TRBV27
j_call: TRBJ2-5
cdr3_aa: CASSFARGGGQTQYF

clone_size: -
v_call: TRBV11-3
j_call: TRBJ2-2
cdr3_aa: CASRDSSNTGELFF

clone_size: -
v_call: TRBV30
j_call: TRBJ1-1
cdr3_aa: CAWWSGGLNTEAFF

clone_size: -
v_call: TRBV5-4
j_call: TRBJ1-2
cdr3_aa: CASLGGPNYGYTF

clone_size: -
v_call: TRBV28
j_call: TRBJ2-1
cdr3_aa: CASNGGGRGDEQFF

clone_size: -
v_call: TRBV6-1
j_call: TRBJ2-1
cdr3_aa: CASRGRGYDEQFF

clone_size: -
v_call: TRBV10-1
j_call: TRBJ2-1
cdr3_aa: CASSALLAGGLYNEQFF

clone_size: -
v_call: TRBV9
j_call: TRBJ1-3
cdr3_aa: CASSPGTGNTIYF

clone_size: once
v_call: TRBV5-1
j_call: TRBJ1-2
cdr3_aa: CASSLTYFTGADRGQGYTF

clone_size: -
v_call: TRBV28
j_call: TRBJ2-5
cdr3_aa: CASSPLAGLQETQYF

clone_size: -
v_call: TRBV13
j_call: TRBJ2-3
cdr3_aa: CASSYLGTGEGADTQYF

clone_size: -
v_call: TRBV13
j_call: TRBJ2-1
cdr3_aa: CASSLGGAAIINEQFF

clone_size: -
v_call: TRBV28
j_call: TRBJ1-6
cdr3_aa: CASSHPGQWVPPLHF

clone_size: -
v_call: TRBV4-3
j_call: TRBJ1-2
cdr3_aa: CASSQNRANYGYTF

clone_size: -
v_call: TRBV15
j_call: TRBJ2-1
cdr3_aa: CATSRGASGGYNEQFF

clone_size: -
v_call: TRBV4-3
j_call: TRBJ2-3
cdr3_aa: CASSQSWAQNTQYF

clone_size: -
v_call: TRBV5-5
j_call: TRBJ1-4
cdr3_aa: CASSSRYQEKLFF